Listed below are T cell receptor beta chains from one sample, sequenced in a study of control samples from healthy donors and cancer patients. Profiling relied on immunoSEQ multiplex PCR, and the TCRdb table lists in-frame clones only, not all of them. The data show approximately 120,000 clones, with about 90% seen just once and around 1.8% held by the top ten. The sample taken for sequencing was blood. The receptors stem from a man between 18 and 29 years old in good health. CDR3s include the opening cysteine and the closing phenylalanine or tryptophan. A D gene is named only where the DNA matches it firmly. For some rows the clone size is stated as once, few or many, or as a class when expanded; others skip it.

few	TRBV10-3	TRBJ2-7	TRBD1	TGTGCCACCAAACGGGGACAGGGGGTCTACGAGCAGTACTTC	CATKRGQGVYEQYF
NA	TRBV30	TRBJ1-3	NA	TGTGCCTGGAGCGTATCCGGAAACACCATATATTTT	CAWSVSGNTIYF
NA	TRBV5-4	TRBJ2-5	NA	TGTGCCAGCAGCTTGGCCCGATTCCAAGAGACCCAGTACTTC	CASSLARFQETQYF
NA	TRBV18	TRBJ1-4	NA	TGTGCCAGCTCAAGCTCCAGGGATTTAAATGAAAAACTGTTTTTT	CASSSSRDLNEKLFF
NA	TRBV7-3	TRBJ2-1	NA	TGTGCCAGCAGCCTCCGACTAGACAATGAGCAGTTCTTC	CASSLRLDNEQFF
NA	TRBV9	TRBJ2-7	TRBD1	TGTGCCAGCAGTTTCGGACAGGGGGAGATCTACGAGCAGTACTTC	CASSFGQGEIYEQYF
NA	TRBV24-1	TRBJ2-1	TRBD2	TGTGCCACCAGTGATTTGCAAACTAGCGGACATGGGCAGTTCTTC	CATSDLQTSGHGQFF
NA	TRBV5-1	TRBJ1-3	NA	TGCGCCAGCAGCCCCCCGGAGGAGAGCTCTGGAAACACCATATATTTT	CASSPPEESSGNTIYF
NA	TRBV5-1	TRBJ2-3	NA	TGCGCCAGCAGCTCTTGGGGAGCAGATACGCAGTATTTT	CASSSWGADTQYF
few	TRBV24-1	TRBJ2-1	TRBD2	TGTGCCACCGGCGGGACTAGCGGGAGTGAGCAGTTCTTC	CATGGTSGSEQFF
NA	TRBV6-5	TRBJ2-5	NA	TGTGCCAGCAGTTACGAACAGGATCTCCAAGAGACCCAGTACTTC	CASSYEQDLQETQYF
NA	TRBV19	TRBJ2-1	TRBD1	TGTGCCAGTAGTATAATCCGGACAGGGTTGTTCAATGAGCAGTTCTTC	CASSIIRTGLFNEQFF
NA	TRBV7-3	TRBJ2-2	TRBD2	TGTGCCAGCAGCTCGGGACTAGCGGGACACGGGGAGCTGTTTTTT	CASSSGLAGHGELFF
NA	TRBV28	TRBJ1-5	NA	TGTGCCAGCAGTCCTGGAAGAGTCAATCAGCCCCAGCATTTT	CASSPGRVNQPQHF
NA	TRBV28	TRBJ1-1	NA	TGTGCCAGCAGTTTCCGGGGAAAAGGGAACACTGAAGCTTTCTTT	CASSFRGKGNTEAFF
NA	TRBV10-2	TRBJ2-3	TRBD2	TGCGCCAGCAGCGAGATACTAGCGCGCACAGATACGCAGTATTTT	CASSEILARTDTQYF
NA	TRBV6-6	TRBJ1-6	NA	TGTGCCAGCAGTTCGACGGCTTATAATTCACCCCTCCACTTT	CASSSTAYNSPLHF
NA	TRBV7-3	TRBJ1-2	NA	TGTGCCAGCAGCTTTGACGGAGGACCTAACTATGGCTACACCTTC	CASSFDGGPNYGYTF
NA	TRBV7-2	TRBJ1-6	TRBD1	TGTGCCAGCAGCCTTGACAGGGCTAATTCACCCCTCCACTTT	CASSLDRANSPLHF
NA	TRBV5-1	TRBJ1-1	TRBD1	TGCGCCAGCAGCCTCAGACAGGGGGCGGACACTGAAGCTTTCTTT	CASSLRQGADTEAFF
NA	TRBV7-8	TRBJ2-1	TRBD1	TGTGCCAGCAGCTCCGGGACAGGCCCCTCCTACAATGAGCAGTTCTTC	CASSSGTGPSYNEQFF
NA	TRBV3-1/TRBV3-2	TRBJ2-7	NA	TGTGCCAGCAGCCAAGAAAAGGGATGGTCCGTCTACGAGCAGTACTTC	CASSQEKGWSVYEQYF
NA	TRBV5-4	TRBJ2-7	TRBD2	TGTGCCAGCAGAAATAGCGCTAGCGGGAGATACGAGCAGTACTTC	CASRNSASGRYEQYF
NA	TRBV2	TRBJ2-1	NA	TGTGCCAGCAGTAAGACTAGTGGGTACAATGAGCAGTTCTTC	CASSKTSGYNEQFF
NA	TRBV5-1	TRBJ2-7	TRBD1	TGCGCCAGCAGCCCGGGGGACAGGGGCTCCTACGAGCAGTACTTC	CASSPGDRGSYEQYF
NA	TRBV27	TRBJ1-3	TRBD1	TGTGCCAGCAGCCAACAGGGGTATTCTGGAAACACCATATATTTT	CASSQQGYSGNTIYF
once	TRBV4-3	TRBJ1-4	NA	TGCGCCAGCAGCCAGAGTACAGGGCCCGATGAAAAACTGTTTTTT	CASSQSTGPDEKLFF
NA	TRBV19	TRBJ2-7	NA	TGTGCCAGTAGTCTCACATTTTCCTACGAGCAGTACTTC	CASSLTFSYEQYF
NA	TRBV11-2	TRBJ2-5	TRBD2	TGTGCCAGCAGCTTAGCTAGCGGGAGATTAGAGGAGACCCAGTACTTC	CASSLASGRLEETQYF
NA	TRBV6-5	TRBJ2-5	NA	TGTGCCAGCAGCCCCGGAGGGGGCCAAGAGACCCAGTACTTC	CASSPGGGQETQYF
few	TRBV25-1	TRBJ2-7	TRBD2	TGTGCCAGCAGTGAATATCCGGGACTAGCGGGGAGCTCCTACGAGCAGTACTTC	CASSEYPGLAGSSYEQYF
NA	TRBV12-3/TRBV12-4	TRBJ2-1	TRBD2	TGTGCCAGCGCGGGAGTGGGATACAATGAGCAGTTCTTC	CASAGVGYNEQFF
NA	TRBV24-1	TRBJ2-7	NA	TGTGCCACCAGTGACCCTTCTCCGGGAGTACGTGAGCAGTACTTC	CATSDPSPGVREQYF
NA	TRBV9	TRBJ1-5	NA	TGTGCCAGCAGCGTTCCACTCGACAAGCCGAATCAGCCCCAGCATTTT	CASSVPLDKPNQPQHF
NA	TRBV7-3	TRBJ1-2	NA	TGTGCCAGCAGCATGCCAGGATTCTATGGCTACACCTTC	CASSMPGFYGYTF
once	TRBV25-1	TRBJ2-5	TRBD2	TGTGCCAGCAGTGGTCTCGGGTGGAGCGGGAGGCCAGAGACCCAGTACTTC	CASSGLGWSGRPETQYF
NA	TRBV12-5	TRBJ2-5	NA	TGTGCTAGTGGTTTGGACCGGGAGAGAAAGTACTTC	CASGLDRERKYF
once	TRBV14	TRBJ2-6	NA	TGTGCCAGCAGCCAAGTGGGCTCTGGGGCCAACGTCCTGACTTTC	CASSQVGSGANVLTF
NA	TRBV6-5	TRBJ2-7	NA	TGTGCCAGCAGTTACAGGGGAATAGGCTACGAGCAGTACTTC	CASSYRGIGYEQYF
few	TRBV9	TRBJ2-1	TRBD1	TGTGCCAGCAGCGTACGTCCCGGGACAGGGGGGGATGAGCAGTTCTTC	CASSVRPGTGGDEQFF
NA	TRBV9	TRBJ2-1	TRBD2	TGTGCCAGCAGCGCCCGACTAGCGGGACCGGACAATGAGCAGTTCTTC	CASSARLAGPDNEQFF
NA	TRBV11-2	TRBJ2-6	NA	TGTGCCAGCAGCCTGGGGACAGGGGCCAACGTCCTGACTTTC	CASSLGTGANVLTF
NA	TRBV13	TRBJ1-5	NA	TGTGCCAGCAGCCATCCCACCGGCAGGAAAAACCAGCCCCAGCATTTT	CASSHPTGRKNQPQHF
NA	TRBV18	TRBJ2-5	NA	TGTGCCAGCTCACCCAGGGTAGAATCATCCCCCCAAGAGACCCAGTACTTC	CASSPRVESSPQETQYF
once	TRBV28	TRBJ2-1	TRBD2	TGTGCCAGCAGTTCACCTTCTAGCGGGAGTGGCAACAATGAGCAGTTCTTC	CASSSPSSGSGNNEQFF